These 7 T cell receptor beta chains were all obtained from the same sample, sequenced in a study of T cells in Graves' hyperthyroidism and ophthalmopathy. The source material, RNA transcripts, was used to amplify TCR beta CDR3 regions. In the first-round RT-PCR of the TCR CDR3, the HTBI primer set was used. Using its own MiXCR run on the multiplex PCR reads, TCRdb lists one record per CDR3 protein. This table holds approximately 530,000 distinct CDR3 sequences, over 15% found once. What was sequenced was blood. These receptors came from a woman aged 18-35 years with Graves' hyperthyroidism.

This clonotype was seen a few times. The genes are TRBV20-1 and TRBJ2-7, with a weak D call TRBD1 (5 bases). V lost 2 bases, J lost 4 bases, and 9 bases lay in between. The CDR3 loop spans 12 amino acids. Germline loops: CDR1 DFQATT, CDR2 SNEGSKA (reference sequence). The CDR3 protein is CSARLTDYEQYF. CDR3 bases: TGCAGTGCTAGACTGACAGATTACGAGCAGTACTTC.

In its sample, this clonotype was seen many times. The rearrangement uses TRBV6-6 and TRBJ2-1, with TRBD2 matching 8 bases. Trimming at V came to 1 base and at J to 7 bases, leaving 6 bases not matched to a gene. The CDR3 has 15 amino acids. The germline CDR1 and CDR2 sequences are MNHNY and SVGAGI (reference sequence). CDR3 DNA sequence: TGTGCCAGCAGTTACTGGCGGGGGGATGGAAATGAGCAGTTCTTC. This gives the protein CASSYWRGDGNEQFF.

This clonotype appeared many times. V is TRBV6-1 and J is TRBJ1-1; a weak D match, TRBD1 (6 bases). V lost 3 bases and J lost 10, with 9 bases in between. Germline-derived CDR1 and CDR2 are MNHNS and SASEGT. The length of the CDR3 is 11 residues. CDR3 DNA sequence: TGTGCCAGCAGTGAGGACAGAATAGCTTTCTTT. Protein: CASSEDRIAFF.

This clonotype was seen many times. The chain joins TRBV7-3 to TRBJ2-3; TRBD1 aligns across 10 bases. Germline V gene data show CDR1 as SGHTA and CDR2 as FQGTGA. The V and J ends lost 5 bases and 6 bases, in that order; junction bases with no gene match: 8. The CDR3 is made up of 15 amino acids. DNA of the CDR3: TGTGCCAGCAGCCGAATAGGGACAGGGGAGGATACGCAGTATTTT. Residues: CASSRIGTGEDTQYF.

The chain recombines TRBV5-5 with TRBJ1-1; D uncertain. This CDR3 has 14 residues. Germline V gives CDR1 SGHKS, CDR2 YYEKEE (reference sequence). V lost 4 bases, J lost 3 bases, and 13 bases lay in between. As DNA, the CDR3 is TGTGCCAGCAGCGCGGACGGACGGTACACTGAAGCTTTCTTT. Translation: CASSADGRYTEAFF.

This rearrangement joins TRBV6-1 to TRBJ2-1; possibly TRBD1 or TRBD2 for D (5 bases each). The CDR3 totals 18 residues. The V gene's germline CDR1 is MNHNS and CDR2 SASEGT. With 4 bases removed from V and 0 bases from J, the gap between germline ends came to 19 bases. CDR3 amino acids: CASSGVGRASRSYNEQFF. CDR3 sequence (DNA): TGTGCCAGCAGTGGCGTGGGGCGGGCATCCCGCTCCTACAATGAGCAGTTCTTC.

The chain recombines TRBV14 with TRBJ1-6; the match to TRBD1 covers 11 bases. The germline V gene has CDR1 SGHDN and CDR2 FVKESK. This CDR3 contains 15 residues. The V and J ends lost 8 bases and 4 bases, in that order; junction bases with no gene match: 4. CDR3 protein: CASSGTGGYNSPLHF. The CDR3 bases are TGTGCCAGCTCCGGGACAGGGGGTTATAATTCACCCCTCCACTTT.